This T cell receptor beta chain was sequenced for a study of CD8 T cells in ankylosing spondylitis. This clonotype was seen a handful of times. Each CDR3 protein is one row after TCRdb ran MiXCR on the 5' RACE reads. The top ten hold 16% of the sample, which has 150,000 to 250,000 distinct CDR3 sequences, 9.5% to 15% seen once. The germline gives CDR1 SNHLY, CDR2 FYNNEI. The ends lost 8 bases at V and 1 base at J; junction bases unmatched: 5. This CDR3 is built from 14 residues. The chain carries TRBV2 and TRBJ2-3, with TRBD1 identical over 8 bases. Source material: blood, either unsorted or a sorted T cell fraction (not recorded which). This receptor was obtained from a male donor with ankylosing spondylitis or in good health (not recorded which). CDR3 amino acids: CASLGGQGTDTQYF. CDR3 in DNA: TGTGCCAGCCTCGGGGGACAGGGCACAGATACGCAGTATTTT.